The clone carrying this T cell receptor (beta chain) was picked up a small number of times. Its antigen is undetermined. V was shortened by 4 bases and J by 5 bases, with 18 bases between the two germline ends. The CDR3 runs 16 residues. Germline V gene lookup returns CDR1 MGHRA and CDR2 YSYEKL. Researchers collected roughly 9.8 milliliters of peripheral blood from every single donor. PCR was performed a second time for about 6 to 12 cycles using a sample-barcoded 5' primer and a J-beta primer mix. TCRdb reprocessed the 5' RACE reads via MiXCR and lists one record per CDR3 protein. Of some 900,000 distinct CDR3 sequences in the sample, less than 35% were seen once. This entry is derived from a study of blood T cells in healthy people across ages. Study-wide findings and caveats: Investigators viewed diversity estimates from one million T cells as underestimates, the study reported.

The sequence was collected from an elderly woman in good health. The specimen was blood. This chain joins TRBV4-1 and TRBJ2-1; D possibly corresponds to TRBD2 (6 bases). CDR3 in amino acids: CASSRREGADHNEQFF. The CDR3 DNA is TGCGCCAGCAGCCGGAGGGAAGGGGCCGATCACAATGAGCAGTTCTTC.